The clone carrying this TCR beta chain has only a few counts. Its antigen is not known. The record originates from a study of Ad26.COV2.S vaccination and SARS-CoV-2 variants. Findings and limits, study-wide: Marked by substantial breadth, spike-specific CD8+ and CD4+ T cell responses were reportedly seen after vaccination.

Treatment described: 15 to 20 received Ad26.COV2.S at low or high dose, single or two shots; about 5 received placebo; per-sample allocation not given. Samples came from day 63 after the first vaccine or placebo injection. V dropped 0 bases and J dropped 4; count of bases not matched to a gene: 3. The CDR3 extends over 15 amino acids. Germline V gene lookup returns CDR1 LGHNA and CDR2 YNFKEQ. Only in-frame clones appear in the TCRdb table, and some are missing; sequencing was by immunoSEQ multiplex PCR. The sample shows more than 400,000 clones, about 90% of them seen only once. The sequences come from peripheral blood, collected in a trial of Ad26.COV2.S vaccine versus placebo. This chain connects TRBV4-2 to TRBJ2-1, with 7 positions matching TRBD1. This receptor was identified in a person between 18 and 60 years old who received the Ad26.COV2.S COVID-19 vaccine or a placebo. CDR3 coding DNA: TGTGCCAGCAGCCAAGAATCAGGGGGATACAATGAGCAGTTCTTC. This gives the protein CASSQESGGYNEQFF.